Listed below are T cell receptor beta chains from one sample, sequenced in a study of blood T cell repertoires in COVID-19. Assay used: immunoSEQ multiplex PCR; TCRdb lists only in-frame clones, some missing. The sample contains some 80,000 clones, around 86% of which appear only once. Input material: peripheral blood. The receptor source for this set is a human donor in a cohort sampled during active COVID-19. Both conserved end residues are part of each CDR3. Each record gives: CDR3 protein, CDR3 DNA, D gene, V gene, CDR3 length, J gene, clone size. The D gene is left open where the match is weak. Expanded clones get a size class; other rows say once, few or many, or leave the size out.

CASGLVRRGRTEAFF TGTGCTAGTGGTTTGGTACGCAGGGGGCGCACTGAAGCTTTCTTT TRBD1 TRBV12-5 15 TRBJ1-1 .
CASSPLGTSGSADTQYF TGTGCCAGCAGCCCACTCGGGACTAGCGGGAGCGCAGATACGCAGTATTTT TRBD2 TRBV11-3 17 TRBJ2-3 .
CASSRDRSQETQYF TGTGCCAGCAGCAGGGACAGGTCACAAGAGACCCAGTACTTC TRBD1 TRBV6-5 14 TRBJ2-5 .
CASSLAADSEQYF TGTGCCAGCAGCTTAGCGGCGGACAGCGAGCAGTACTTC . TRBV7-9 13 TRBJ2-7 once
CASSRDSYGYTF TGTGCCAGCAGCCGGGACAGCTATGGCTACACCTTC TRBD1 TRBV12-3/TRBV12-4 12 TRBJ1-2 .
CASGETGEKTQYF TGTGCCAGCGGAGAGACAGGGGAAAAGACCCAGTACTTC TRBD1 TRBV6-6 13 TRBJ2-5 .
CASSPATVAYSGSYEQYF TGTGCCAGCAGCCCTGCAACCGTAGCATATAGCGGGAGCTACGAGCAGTACTTC TRBD2 TRBV27 18 TRBJ2-7 .
CAWTGRGYEKLFF TGTGCCTGGACGGGGAGGGGCTATGAAAAACTGTTTTTT . TRBV30 13 TRBJ1-4 .
CASSPTGRSYEQYF TGTGCCAGCAGCCCGACAGGGCGCTCCTACGAGCAGTACTTC TRBD1 TRBV3-1/TRBV3-2 14 TRBJ2-7 once
CASSPTSGQETQYF TGTGCCAGCAGCCCGACTAGTGGCCAAGAGACCCAGTACTTC . TRBV11-3 14 TRBJ2-5 .
CASIGGGSSGYTF TGTGCCAGCATCGGCGGGGGGTCCTCAGGCTACACCTTC . TRBV6-6 13 TRBJ1-2 .
CASSQDSGLTDTQYF TGTGCCAGCAGCCAAGATAGCGGTCTCACAGATACGCAGTATTTT . TRBV3-1/TRBV3-2 15 TRBJ2-3 .
CASSLEQGGVYEQYF TGTGCCAGCAGCTTAGAACAGGGTGGGGTCTACGAGCAGTACTTC . TRBV7-6 15 TRBJ2-7 .
CASSQKRGYRDNEQFF TGTGCCAGCAGCCAAAAAAGGGGGTATCGCGACAATGAGCAGTTCTTC . TRBV3-1/TRBV3-2 16 TRBJ2-1 .
CASSPMDFGDNEQFF TGTGCCAGCAGCCCTATGGACTTTGGGGACAATGAGCAGTTCTTC . TRBV7-3 15 TRBJ2-1 .
CATSRDGGQGRYEQYF TGTGCCACCAGCAGAGACGGCGGACAGGGGCGATACGAGCAGTACTTC TRBD1 TRBV15 16 TRBJ2-7 .
CASSENGQPQHF TGTGCCAGCAGTGAAAACGGGCAGCCCCAGCATTTT . TRBV2 12 TRBJ1-5 .
CASSQGTSGGRDEQFF TGTGCCAGCAGCCAAGGGACTAGCGGGGGCCGCGATGAGCAGTTCTTC TRBD2 TRBV7-3 16 TRBJ2-1 .
CASMFDERNSPLHF TGTGCCAGCATGTTTGACGAGAGGAATTCACCCCTCCACTTT . TRBV2 14 TRBJ1-6 .
CSVERGMNTEAFF TGCAGCGTTGAACGGGGGATGAACACTGAAGCTTTCTTT . TRBV29-1 13 TRBJ1-1 .
CASGLALQAEQFF TGTGCTAGTGGTTTGGCCTTACAGGCTGAGCAGTTCTTC . TRBV12-5 13 TRBJ2-1 .
CASGFRTSGGPYEQYF TGTGCCAGCGGGTTTCGGACTAGCGGGGGCCCCTACGAGCAGTACTTC TRBD2 TRBV2 16 TRBJ2-7 .
CASSQEGLEYDTQYF TGTGCCAGCAGCCAAGAGGGTTTGGAGTATGATACGCAGTATTTT . TRBV4-2 15 TRBJ2-3 .
CASRILVTDTQYF TGTGCCAGCAGGATACTAGTCACAGATACGCAGTATTTT . TRBV7-3 13 TRBJ2-3 .
CASNTGGSKNIQYF TGTGCCAGCAACACTGGGGGCTCCAAAAACATTCAGTACTTC . TRBV6-5 14 TRBJ2-4 .
CASRDRDKSYNEQFF TGTGCCAGCAGGGACCGGGACAAATCCTACAATGAGCAGTTCTTC . TRBV5-4 15 TRBJ2-1 .
CASSPVLANTGELFF TGTGCCAGCAGCCCAGTGCTCGCGAACACCGGGGAGCTGTTTTTT . TRBV7-9 15 TRBJ2-2 .
CASSPTSGRNNEQFF TGTGCCAGCAGTCCCACTAGCGGGAGGAACAATGAGCAGTTCTTC TRBD2 TRBV6-5 15 TRBJ2-1 .
CATSRPGLTNTGELFF TGTGCCACCAGCAGACCGGGACTAACGAACACCGGGGAGCTGTTTTTT TRBD2 TRBV15 16 TRBJ2-2 few
CASKSGAADTQYF TGTGCCAGCAAAAGTGGGGCTGCAGATACGCAGTATTTT . TRBV6-5 13 TRBJ2-3 .
CATGDRGNTEAFF TGTGCCACGGGTGACAGGGGGAACACTGAAGCTTTCTTT TRBD1 TRBV6-5 13 TRBJ1-1 .
CASSKGHCQNPGSYEQYF TGTGCCAGCAGCAAAGGCCACTGCCAGAACCCAGGGTCCTACGAGCAGTACTTC . TRBV21-1 18 TRBJ2-7 .
CARSLLLTDRDEQYF TGTGCCAGAAGCTTGTTGTTGACCGACCGGGACGAGCAGTACTTC . TRBV5-3 15 TRBJ2-7 .
CASSLSPGGSYEQYF TGCGCCAGCAGCTTGTCGCCAGGGGGCAGTTACGAGCAGTACTTC TRBD1 TRBV5-1 15 TRBJ2-7 once
CAWGTSLKETQYF TGTGCCTGGGGGACTAGCCTTAAAGAGACCCAGTACTTC TRBD2 TRBV30 13 TRBJ2-5 .
CASSQETRVGREKLFF TGTGCCAGCAGCCAAGAGACCAGGGTGGGTCGAGAAAAACTGTTTTTT . TRBV4-2 16 TRBJ1-4 few
CASSEGRGYEQYF TGTGCCAGCAGCGAAGGCAGGGGCTACGAGCAGTACTTC . TRBV9 13 TRBJ2-7 .
CASSVKGDTEAFF TGTGCCAGTAGTGTCAAAGGGGACACTGAAGCTTTCTTT . TRBV19 13 TRBJ1-1 few
CASSSGTGALNQPQHF TGTGCCAGCAGTTCCGGGACAGGGGCCCTGAATCAGCCCCAGCATTTT TRBD1 TRBV6-5 16 TRBJ1-5 .
CASSLIAGANVLTF TGTGCCAGCAGCTTAATCGCTGGGGCCAACGTCCTGACTTTC . TRBV7-3 14 TRBJ2-6 .
CASSELADTQYF TGTGCCAGCTCTGAGTTGGCAGATACGCAGTATTTT . TRBV18 12 TRBJ2-3 .
CASSFHSGSGYNEQFF TGCGCCAGCAGCTTCCATAGCGGGAGCGGGTACAATGAGCAGTTCTTC TRBD2 TRBV5-1 16 TRBJ2-1 .
CASSPRGRLANADTQYF TGTGCCAGCTCACCACGCGGACGGCTAGCAAACGCAGATACGCAGTATTTT . TRBV18 17 TRBJ2-3 few
CASSSQGLSGYTF TGTGCCAGCAGTTCACAGGGGTTGAGTGGCTACACCTTC TRBD1 TRBV2 13 TRBJ1-2 .
CASSQGRGNQPQHF TGTGCCAGCAGCCAAGGGAGGGGTAATCAGCCCCAGCATTTT . TRBV3-1/TRBV3-2 14 TRBJ1-5 .
CSVEGQGGTGELFF TGCAGCGTTGAAGGGCAGGGAGGGACCGGGGAGCTGTTTTTT TRBD2 TRBV29-1 14 TRBJ2-2 once
CASSLTSYEQYF TGCGCCAGCAGCTTGACAAGTTACGAGCAGTACTTC . TRBV5-1 12 TRBJ2-7 .
CASSIDRTNTQYF TGTGCCAGTAGTATAGATCGGACTAATACGCAGTATTTT . TRBV19 13 TRBJ2-3 .
CASSLGERLAGVPYEQYF TGTGCCAGCAGCTTAGGTGAGAGGCTAGCGGGAGTTCCCTACGAGCAGTACTTC TRBD2 TRBV7-6 18 TRBJ2-7 once
CASSLEVGTPTAFF TGCGCCAGCAGCTTGGAAGTAGGGACACCGACCGCTTTCTTT . TRBV5-1 14 TRBJ1-1 .
CASTRVARGGSTEAFF TGTGCCAGCACCCGAGTCGCCCGAGGGGGCAGCACTGAAGCTTTCTTT TRBD1 TRBV28 16 TRBJ1-1 .
CASSSDRDRGRTGELFF TGTGCCAGCAGCTCAGACCGGGACAGGGGCCGCACCGGGGAGCTGTTTTTT TRBD1 TRBV5-4 17 TRBJ2-2 few
CASSSTGSSYEQYF TGTGCCAGCAGTTCGACAGGATCCTCCTACGAGCAGTACTTC . TRBV28 14 TRBJ2-7 .
CASSLRQGARTGELFF TGTGCCAGCAGCTTACGCCAGGGGGCGCGGACCGGGGAGCTGTTTTTT TRBD1 TRBV7-6 16 TRBJ2-2 .
CASSPVAGSTDTQYF TGCGCCAGCAGCCCCGTAGCGGGAAGCACAGATACGCAGTATTTT TRBD2 TRBV5-1 15 TRBJ2-3 .
CASSQGGKSGNTIYF TGTGCCAGCAGCCAGGGAGGGAAGTCTGGAAACACCATATATTTT . TRBV3-1/TRBV3-2 15 TRBJ1-3 .
CASSSTYGELFF TGCGCCAGCAGCTCTACGTACGGGGAGCTGTTTTTT . TRBV5-1 12 TRBJ2-2 .
CASSQIKGQGAGEQYF TGTGCCAGCAGCCAAATAAAGGGACAGGGGGCGGGCGAGCAGTACTTC TRBD1 TRBV3-1/TRBV3-2 16 TRBJ2-7 .
CASSYGQPPNQPQHF TGTGCCAGCAGTTACGGACAGCCGCCAAATCAGCCCCAGCATTTT . TRBV6-5 15 TRBJ1-5 .
CAWGSGEGTDTQYF TGTGCCTGGGGTTCGGGGGAGGGCACAGATACGCAGTATTTT . TRBV30 14 TRBJ2-3 .